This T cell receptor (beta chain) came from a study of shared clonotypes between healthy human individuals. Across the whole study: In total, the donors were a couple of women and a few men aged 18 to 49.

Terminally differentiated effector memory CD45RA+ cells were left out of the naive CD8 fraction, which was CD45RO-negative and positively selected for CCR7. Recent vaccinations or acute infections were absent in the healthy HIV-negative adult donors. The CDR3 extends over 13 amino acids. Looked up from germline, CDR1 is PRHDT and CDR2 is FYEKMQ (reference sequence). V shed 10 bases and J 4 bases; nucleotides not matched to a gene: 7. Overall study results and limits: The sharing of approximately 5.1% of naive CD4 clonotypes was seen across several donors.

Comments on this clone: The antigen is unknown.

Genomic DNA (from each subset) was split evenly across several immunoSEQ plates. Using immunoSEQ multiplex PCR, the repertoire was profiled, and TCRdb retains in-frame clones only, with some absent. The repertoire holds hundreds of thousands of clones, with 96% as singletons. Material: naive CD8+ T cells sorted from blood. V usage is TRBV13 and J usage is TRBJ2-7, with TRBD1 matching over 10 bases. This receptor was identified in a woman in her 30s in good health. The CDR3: CATGTGATYEQYF. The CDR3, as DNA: TGTGCCACCGGGACAGGGGCGACTTACGAGCAGTACTTC.